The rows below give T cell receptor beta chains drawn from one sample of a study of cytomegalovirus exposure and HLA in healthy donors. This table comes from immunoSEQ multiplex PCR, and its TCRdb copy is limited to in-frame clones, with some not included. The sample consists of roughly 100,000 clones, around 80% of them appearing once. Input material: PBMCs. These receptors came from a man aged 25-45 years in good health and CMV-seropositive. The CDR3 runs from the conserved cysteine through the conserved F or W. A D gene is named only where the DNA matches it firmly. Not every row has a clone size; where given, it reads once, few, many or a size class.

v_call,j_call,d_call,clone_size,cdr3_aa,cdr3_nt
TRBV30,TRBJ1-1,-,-,CAWSLIGANTEAFF,TGTGCCTGGAGTTTAATTGGGGCGAACACTGAAGCTTTCTTT
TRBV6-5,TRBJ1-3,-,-,CASSQGGAGNTIYF,TGTGCCAGCAGTCAAGGGGGGGCAGGAAACACCATATATTTT
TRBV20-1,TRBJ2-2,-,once,CSAGRVGELFF,TGCAGTGCTGGGCGGGTCGGGGAGCTGTTTTTT
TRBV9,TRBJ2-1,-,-,CASSVAVGPRNEQFF,TGTGCCAGCAGCGTAGCGGTAGGCCCCAGGAATGAGCAGTTCTTC
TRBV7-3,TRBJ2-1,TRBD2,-,CASSLTSGGHNEQFF,TGTGCCAGCAGCCTGACTAGCGGGGGGCACAATGAGCAGTTCTTC
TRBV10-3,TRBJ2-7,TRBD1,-,CAISDPTGGFYEQYF,TGTGCCATCAGTGACCCGACAGGGGGCTTCTACGAGCAGTACTTC
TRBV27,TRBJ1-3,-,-,CASSLIPGFGNTIYF,TGTGCCAGCAGTTTAATTCCGGGTTTTGGAAACACCATATATTTT
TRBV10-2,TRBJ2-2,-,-,CASERHTNTGELFF,TGCGCCAGCGAGAGACACACGAACACCGGGGAGCTGTTTTTT
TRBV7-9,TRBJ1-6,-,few,CASSLWDSTNSPLHF,TGTGCCAGCAGTCTTTGGGACTCTACTAATTCACCCCTCCACTTT
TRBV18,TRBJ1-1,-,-,CASSPTGWGNTEAFF,TGTGCCAGCTCACCTACAGGGTGGGGGAACACTGAAGCTTTCTTT
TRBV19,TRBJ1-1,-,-,CASSYTGNTEAFF,TGTGCCAGTAGTTATACGGGGAACACTGAAGCTTTCTTT
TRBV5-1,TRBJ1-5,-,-,CASSPMGRVDGNQPQHF,TGCGCCAGCAGCCCCATGGGGAGGGTAGATGGCAATCAGCCCCAGCATTTT
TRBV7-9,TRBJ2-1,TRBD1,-,CASSVRQGIYNEQFF,TGTGCCAGCAGCGTCCGACAGGGGATCTACAATGAGCAGTTCTTC
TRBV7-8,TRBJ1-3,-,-,CASMRGTGNTIYF,TGTGCCAGCATGAGGGGGACTGGAAACACCATATATTTT
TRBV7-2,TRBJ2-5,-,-,CASSLSGPQETQYF,TGTGCCAGCAGCTTGAGCGGGCCGCAAGAGACCCAGTACTTC
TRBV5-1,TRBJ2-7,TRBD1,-,CASRPTGGANQAGTFYEQYF,TGCGCCAGCAGGCCTACAGGGGGCGCGAACCAAGCGGGGACTTTCTACGAGCAGTACTTC
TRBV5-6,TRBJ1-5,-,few,CASSPGRNQPQHF,TGTGCCAGCAGCCCTGGCAGAAATCAGCCCCAGCATTTT
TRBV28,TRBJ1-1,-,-,CASSLWDRNTEAFF,TGTGCCAGCAGTTTATGGGACAGGAACACTGAAGCTTTCTTT
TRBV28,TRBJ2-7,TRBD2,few,CASSFSLAGVLHEQYF,TGTGCCAGCAGTTTTTCCCTAGCGGGAGTATTACACGAGCAGTACTTC
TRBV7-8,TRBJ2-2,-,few,CASSLSHTGELFF,TGTGCCAGCAGCTTGAGTCACACCGGGGAGCTGTTTTTT
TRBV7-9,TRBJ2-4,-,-,CASRQGDTGLQYF,TGTGCCAGCCGCCAAGGGGACACAGGTCTTCAGTACTTC
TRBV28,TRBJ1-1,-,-,CASSFRNTEAFF,TGTGCCAGCAGTTTCAGGAACACTGAAGCTTTCTTT
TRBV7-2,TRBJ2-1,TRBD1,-,CASRSGTGGSEQFF,TGTGCCAGCAGATCCGGGACAGGGGGGAGTGAGCAGTTCTTC
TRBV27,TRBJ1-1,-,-,CASSSPYRAGGTEAFF,TGTGCCAGCAGTTCTCCTTACAGGGCGGGTGGCACTGAAGCTTTCTTT
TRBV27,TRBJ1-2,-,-,CASRPGGQGSYGYTF,TGTGCCAGCCGGCCCGGGGGGCAGGGGAGCTATGGCTACACCTTC
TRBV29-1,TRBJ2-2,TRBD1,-,CSVADRANGELFF,TGCAGCGTTGCCGACAGGGCGAACGGGGAGCTGTTTTTT
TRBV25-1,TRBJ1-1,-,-,CASSVGPMNTEAFF,TGTGCCAGCAGTGTGGGGCCGATGAACACTGAAGCTTTCTTT
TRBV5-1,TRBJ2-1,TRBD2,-,CASSLAPPTSGGYNEQFF,TGCGCCAGCAGCTTGGCCCCTCCTACTAGCGGAGGGTACAATGAGCAGTTCTTC
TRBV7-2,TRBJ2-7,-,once,CASSARGRGSEQYF,TGTGCCAGCAGCGCCCGTGGCAGAGGGTCTGAGCAGTACTTC
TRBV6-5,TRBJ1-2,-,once,CASCLASGSGYTF,TGTGCCAGCTGTTTGGCCTCAGGCAGCGGCTACACCTTC
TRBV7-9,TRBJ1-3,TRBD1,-,CASSPQGQNRGNTIYF,TGTGCCAGCAGCCCCCAGGGACAGAATCGAGGAAACACCATATATTTT
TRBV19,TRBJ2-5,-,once,CASSIEGVRNFQETQYF,TGTGCCAGTAGTATAGAAGGGGTGAGAAACTTCCAAGAGACCCAGTACTTC
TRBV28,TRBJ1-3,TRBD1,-,CASSSTDRASGNTIYF,TGTGCCAGCAGTTCCACAGACAGGGCCTCTGGAAACACCATATATTTT
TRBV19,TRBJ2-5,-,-,CASSIMSPGTQYF,TGTGCCAGTAGTATCATGAGTCCGGGGACCCAGTACTTC
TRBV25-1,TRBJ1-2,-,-,CASSHPPQADGTFGYTF,TGTGCCAGCAGTCATCCCCCCCAGGCGGACGGGACTTTCGGCTACACCTTC